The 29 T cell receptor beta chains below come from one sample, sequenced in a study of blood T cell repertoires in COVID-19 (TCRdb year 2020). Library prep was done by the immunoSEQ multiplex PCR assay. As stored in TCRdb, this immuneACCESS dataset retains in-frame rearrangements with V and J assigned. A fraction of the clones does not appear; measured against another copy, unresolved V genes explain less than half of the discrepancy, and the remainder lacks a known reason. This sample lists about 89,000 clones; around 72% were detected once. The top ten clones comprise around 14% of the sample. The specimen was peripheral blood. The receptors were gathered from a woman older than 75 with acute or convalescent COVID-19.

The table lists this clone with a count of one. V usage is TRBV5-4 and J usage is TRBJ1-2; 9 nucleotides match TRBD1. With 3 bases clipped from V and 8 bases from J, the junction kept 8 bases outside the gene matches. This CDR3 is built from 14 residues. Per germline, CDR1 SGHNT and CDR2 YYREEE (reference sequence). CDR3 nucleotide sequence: TGTGCCAGCAGCTCCGACAGGGGGGAAATAGGCTACACCTTC. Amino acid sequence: CASSSDRGEIGYTF.

The CDR3 spells CASRWRGGLGETQYF. The DNA for the CDR3 is TGTGCCAGCAGATGGCGGGGGGGCCTGGGAGAGACCCAGTACTTC. This rearrangement joins TRBV6-5 to TRBJ2-5; 9 bases agree with TRBD2. The germline V gene has CDR1 MNHEY and CDR2 SVGAGI. V was pared by 6 bases and J by 4 bases, with 9 bases of the junction left unmatched. The CDR3 has 15 residues.

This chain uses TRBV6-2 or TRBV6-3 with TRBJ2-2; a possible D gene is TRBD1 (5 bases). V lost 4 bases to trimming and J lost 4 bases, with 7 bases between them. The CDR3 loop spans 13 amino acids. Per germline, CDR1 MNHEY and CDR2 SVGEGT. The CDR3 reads CASSFRGTGELFF. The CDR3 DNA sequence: TGTGCCAGCAGTTTTAGGGGCACCGGGGAGCTGTTTTTT.

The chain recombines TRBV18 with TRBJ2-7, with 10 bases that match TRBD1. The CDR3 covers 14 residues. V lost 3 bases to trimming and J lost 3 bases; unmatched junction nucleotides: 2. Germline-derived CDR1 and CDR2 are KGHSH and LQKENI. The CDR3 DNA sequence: TGTGCCAGCTCACCCGACAGGGGGCACTACGAGCAGTACTTC. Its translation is CASSPDRGHYEQYF.

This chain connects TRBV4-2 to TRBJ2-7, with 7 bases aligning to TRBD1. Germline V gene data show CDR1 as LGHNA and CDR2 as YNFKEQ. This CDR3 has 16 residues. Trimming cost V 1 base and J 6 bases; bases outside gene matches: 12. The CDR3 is CASSQVGSTGISEQYF. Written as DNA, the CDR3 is TGTGCCAGCAGCCAAGTTGGGTCGACAGGGATTTCCGAGCAGTACTTC.

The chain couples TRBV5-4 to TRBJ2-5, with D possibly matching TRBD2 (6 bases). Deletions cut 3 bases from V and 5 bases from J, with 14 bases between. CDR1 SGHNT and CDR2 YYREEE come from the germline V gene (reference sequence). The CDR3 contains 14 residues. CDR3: CASSSGGSKETQYF. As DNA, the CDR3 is TGTGCCAGCAGCTCCGGGGGATCGAAGGAGACCCAGTACTTC.

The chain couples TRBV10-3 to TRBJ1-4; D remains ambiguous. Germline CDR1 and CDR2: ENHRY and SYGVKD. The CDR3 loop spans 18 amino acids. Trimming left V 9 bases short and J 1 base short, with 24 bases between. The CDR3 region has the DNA TGTGCCATTTCGGGCGGGCAAAGAAGGGATGGAACTAATGAAAAACTGTTTTTT. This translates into CAISGGQRRDGTNEKLFF.

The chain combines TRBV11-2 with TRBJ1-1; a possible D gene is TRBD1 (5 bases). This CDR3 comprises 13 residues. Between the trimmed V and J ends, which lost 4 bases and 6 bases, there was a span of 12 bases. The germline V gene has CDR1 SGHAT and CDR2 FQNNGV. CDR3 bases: TGTGCCAGCAGCTCGGGGGGGGGTCCTGAAGCTTTCTTT. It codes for CASSSGGGPEAFF.

The CDR3 DNA sequence: TGTGCCAGCAGCTTGGGGACAGGGTACTACGAGCAGTACTTC. This codes for CASSLGTGYYEQYF. The chain joins TRBV7-2 to TRBJ2-7; 9 nucleotides align to TRBD1. With 3 bases clipped from V and 3 bases from J, the junction kept 3 bases outside the gene matches. Per germline, CDR1 SGHTA and CDR2 FQGNSA. This CDR3 has 14 amino acids.

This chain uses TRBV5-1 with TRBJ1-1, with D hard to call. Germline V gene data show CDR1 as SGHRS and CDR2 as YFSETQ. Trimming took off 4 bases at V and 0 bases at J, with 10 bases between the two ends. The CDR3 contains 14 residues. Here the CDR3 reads CASSLIQMNTEAFF. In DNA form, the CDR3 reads TGCGCCAGCAGCCTCATCCAGATGAACACTGAAGCTTTCTTT.

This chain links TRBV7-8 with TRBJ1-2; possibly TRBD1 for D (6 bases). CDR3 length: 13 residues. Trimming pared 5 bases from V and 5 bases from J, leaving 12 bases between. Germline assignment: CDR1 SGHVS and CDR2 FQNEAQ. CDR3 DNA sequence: TGTGCCAGCAGCACTACAGGGACATATGGCTACACCTTC. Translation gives CASSTTGTYGYTF.

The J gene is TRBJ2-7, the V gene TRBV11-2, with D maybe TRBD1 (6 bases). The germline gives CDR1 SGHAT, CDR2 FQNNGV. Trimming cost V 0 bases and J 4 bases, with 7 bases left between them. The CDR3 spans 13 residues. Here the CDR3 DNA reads TGTGCCAGCAGCTTAGAGCAGGGGTACGAGCAGTACTTC. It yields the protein CASSLEQGYEQYF. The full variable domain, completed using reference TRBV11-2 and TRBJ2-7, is EAGVAQSPRYKIIEKRQSVAFWCNPISGHATLYWYQQILGQGPKLLIQFQNNGVVDDSQLPKDRFSAERLKGVDSTLKIQPAKLEDSAVYLCASSLEQGYEQYFGPGTRLTVT.

This CDR3 reads CASTIGGGAYNEQFF. The DNA for the CDR3 is TGTGCCAGCACGATCGGCGGGGGGGCCTACAATGAGCAGTTCTTC. The rearrangement joins TRBV5-4 to TRBJ2-1, with 9 bases matching TRBD2. CDR3 length equals 15 residues. Trimming at V came to 6 bases and at J to 2 bases, leaving 6 bases not matched to a gene. Germline assignment: CDR1 SGHNT and CDR2 YYREEE (reference sequence).

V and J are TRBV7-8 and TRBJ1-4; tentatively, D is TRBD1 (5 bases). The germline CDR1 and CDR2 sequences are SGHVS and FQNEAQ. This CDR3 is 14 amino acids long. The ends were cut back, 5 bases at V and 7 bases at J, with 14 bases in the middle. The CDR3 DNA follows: TGTGCCAGCAGCCACGGTAGGGGTACTGAAAAACTGTTTTTT. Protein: CASSHGRGTEKLFF.

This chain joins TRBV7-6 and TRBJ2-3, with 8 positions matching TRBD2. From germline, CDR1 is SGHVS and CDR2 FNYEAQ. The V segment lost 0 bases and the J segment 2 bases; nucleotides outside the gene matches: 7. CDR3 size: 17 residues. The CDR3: CASSLARLAGSTDTQYF. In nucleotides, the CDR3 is TGTGCCAGCAGCTTAGCGCGGCTAGCGGGTTCCACAGATACGCAGTATTTT.

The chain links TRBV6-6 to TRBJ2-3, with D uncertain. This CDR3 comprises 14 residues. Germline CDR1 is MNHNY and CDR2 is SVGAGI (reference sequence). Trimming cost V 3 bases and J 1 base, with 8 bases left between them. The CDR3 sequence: CASSYSPRTDTQYF. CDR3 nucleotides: TGTGCCAGCAGTTATAGTCCCCGCACAGATACGCAGTATTTT.

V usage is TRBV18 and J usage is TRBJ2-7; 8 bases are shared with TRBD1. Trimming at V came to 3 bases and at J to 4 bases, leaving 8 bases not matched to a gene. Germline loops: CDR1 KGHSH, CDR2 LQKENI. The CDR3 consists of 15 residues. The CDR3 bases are TGTGCCAGCTCACCCACAGGGGGATCCCGTTACGAGCAGTACTTC. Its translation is CASSPTGGSRYEQYF.

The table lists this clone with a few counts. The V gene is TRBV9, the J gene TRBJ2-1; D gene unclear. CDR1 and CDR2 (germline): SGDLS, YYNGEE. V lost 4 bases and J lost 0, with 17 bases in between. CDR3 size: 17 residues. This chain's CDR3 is CASSPRVSPSSYNEQFF. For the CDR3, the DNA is TGTGCCAGCAGCCCTCGGGTCAGTCCGAGCTCCTACAATGAGCAGTTCTTC.

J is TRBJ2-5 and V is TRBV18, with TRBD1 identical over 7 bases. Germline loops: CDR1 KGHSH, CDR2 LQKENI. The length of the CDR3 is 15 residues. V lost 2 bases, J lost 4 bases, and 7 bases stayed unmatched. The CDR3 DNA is TGTGCCAGCTCACCAATCCGACAGGGTGGAGAGACCCAGTACTTC. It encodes CASSPIRQGGETQYF.

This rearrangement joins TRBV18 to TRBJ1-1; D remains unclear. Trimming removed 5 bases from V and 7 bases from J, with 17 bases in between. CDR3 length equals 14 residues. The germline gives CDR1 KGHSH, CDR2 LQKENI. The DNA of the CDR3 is TGTGCCAGCTCAAACGGTCTAACACAGAGTGAAGCTTTCTTT. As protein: CASSNGLTQSEAFF. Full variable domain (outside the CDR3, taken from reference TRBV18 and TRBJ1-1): NAGVMQNPRHLVRRRGQEARLRCSPMKGHSHVYWYRQLPEEGLKFMVYLQKENIIDESGMPKERFSAEFPKEGPSILRIQQVVRGDSAAYFCASSNGLTQSEAFFGQGTRLTVV.

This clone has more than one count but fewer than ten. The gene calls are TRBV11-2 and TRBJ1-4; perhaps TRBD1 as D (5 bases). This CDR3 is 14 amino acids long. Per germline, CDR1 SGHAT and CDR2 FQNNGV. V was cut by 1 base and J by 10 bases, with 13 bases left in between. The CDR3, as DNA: TGTGCCAGCAGCTTAGTTCTGGGGCTGGGAAAACTGTTTTTT. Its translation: CASSLVLGLGKLFF.

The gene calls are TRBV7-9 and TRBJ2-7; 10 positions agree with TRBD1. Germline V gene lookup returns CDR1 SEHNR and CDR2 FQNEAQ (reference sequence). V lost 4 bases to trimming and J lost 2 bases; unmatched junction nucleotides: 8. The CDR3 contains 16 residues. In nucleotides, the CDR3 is TGTGCCAGCAGCTCTAATCCCGGGACAGGGGCCTACGAGCAGTACTTC. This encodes CASSSNPGTGAYEQYF. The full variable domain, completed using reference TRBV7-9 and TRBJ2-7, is DTGVSQNPRHKITKRGQNVTFRCDPISEHNRLYWYRQTLGQGPEFLTYFQNEAQLEKSRLLSDRFSAERPKGSFSTLEIQRTEQGDSAMYLCASSSNPGTGAYEQYFGPGTRLTVT.

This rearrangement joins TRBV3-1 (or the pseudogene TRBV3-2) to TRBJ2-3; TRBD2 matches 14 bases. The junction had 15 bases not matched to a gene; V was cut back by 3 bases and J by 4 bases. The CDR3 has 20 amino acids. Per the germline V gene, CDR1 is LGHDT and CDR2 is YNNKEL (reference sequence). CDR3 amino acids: CASSQAPTSGGDTGADTQYF. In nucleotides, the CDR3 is TGTGCCAGCAGCCAGGCCCCGACTAGCGGGGGGGACACCGGGGCAGATACGCAGTATTTT.

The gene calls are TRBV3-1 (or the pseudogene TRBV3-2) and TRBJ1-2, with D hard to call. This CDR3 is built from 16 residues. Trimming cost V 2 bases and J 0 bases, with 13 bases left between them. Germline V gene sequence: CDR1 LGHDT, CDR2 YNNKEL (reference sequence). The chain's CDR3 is CASSQYGGTANYGYTF. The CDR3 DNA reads TGTGCCAGCAGCCAATACGGCGGCACCGCTAACTATGGCTACACCTTC.

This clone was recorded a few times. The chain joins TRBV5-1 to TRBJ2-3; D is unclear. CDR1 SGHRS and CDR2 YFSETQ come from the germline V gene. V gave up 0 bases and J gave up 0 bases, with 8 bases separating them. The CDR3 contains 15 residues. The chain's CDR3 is CASSLGQTSTDTQYF. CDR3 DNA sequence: TGCGCCAGCAGCTTGGGTCAAACTAGCACAGATACGCAGTATTTT.

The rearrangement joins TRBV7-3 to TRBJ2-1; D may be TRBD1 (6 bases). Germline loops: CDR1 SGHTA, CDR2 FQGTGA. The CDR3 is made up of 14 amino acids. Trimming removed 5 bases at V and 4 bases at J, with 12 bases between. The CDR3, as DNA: TGTGCCAGCAGCCGAAACGGACAGTACAATGAGCAGTTCTTC. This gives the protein CASSRNGQYNEQFF.

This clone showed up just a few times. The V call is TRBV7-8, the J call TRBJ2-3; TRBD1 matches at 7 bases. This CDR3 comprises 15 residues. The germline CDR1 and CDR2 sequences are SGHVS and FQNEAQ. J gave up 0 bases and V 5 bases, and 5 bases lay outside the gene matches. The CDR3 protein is CASSREGASTDTQYF. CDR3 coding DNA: TGTGCCAGCAGCCGAGAGGGGGCGAGCACAGATACGCAGTATTTT. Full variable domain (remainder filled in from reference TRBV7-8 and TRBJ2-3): GAGVSQSPRYKVAKRGQDVALRCDPISGHVSLFWYQQALGQGPEFLTYFQNEAQLDKSGLPSDRFFAERPEGSVSTLKIQRTQQEDSAVYLCASSREGASTDTQYFGPGTRLTVL.

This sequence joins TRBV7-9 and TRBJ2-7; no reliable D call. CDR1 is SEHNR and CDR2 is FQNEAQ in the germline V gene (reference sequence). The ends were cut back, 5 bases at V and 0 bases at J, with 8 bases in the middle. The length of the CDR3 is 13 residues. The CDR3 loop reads CASSRGSSYEQYF. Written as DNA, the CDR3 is TGTGCCAGCAGCCGCGGCAGCTCCTACGAGCAGTACTTC.

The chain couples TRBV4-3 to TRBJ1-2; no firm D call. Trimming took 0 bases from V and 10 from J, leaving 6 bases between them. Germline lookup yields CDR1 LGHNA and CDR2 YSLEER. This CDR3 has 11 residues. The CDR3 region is CASSQEATYTF. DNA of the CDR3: TGCGCCAGCAGCCAAGAGGCCACCTACACCTTC.